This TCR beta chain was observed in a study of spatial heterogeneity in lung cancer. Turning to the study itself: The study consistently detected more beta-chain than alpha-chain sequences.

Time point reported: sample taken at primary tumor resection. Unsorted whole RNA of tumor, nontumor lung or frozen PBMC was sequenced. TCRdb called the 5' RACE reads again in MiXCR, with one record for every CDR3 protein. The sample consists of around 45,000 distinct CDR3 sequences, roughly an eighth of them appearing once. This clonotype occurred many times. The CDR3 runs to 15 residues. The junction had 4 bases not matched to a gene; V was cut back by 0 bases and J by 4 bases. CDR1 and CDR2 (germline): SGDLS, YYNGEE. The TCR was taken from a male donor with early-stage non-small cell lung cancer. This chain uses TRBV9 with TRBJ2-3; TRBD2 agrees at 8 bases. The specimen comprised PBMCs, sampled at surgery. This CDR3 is CASSVGTSFPDTQYF. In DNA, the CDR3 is TGTGCCAGCAGCGTAGGGACTAGCTTTCCAGATACGCAGTATTTT.